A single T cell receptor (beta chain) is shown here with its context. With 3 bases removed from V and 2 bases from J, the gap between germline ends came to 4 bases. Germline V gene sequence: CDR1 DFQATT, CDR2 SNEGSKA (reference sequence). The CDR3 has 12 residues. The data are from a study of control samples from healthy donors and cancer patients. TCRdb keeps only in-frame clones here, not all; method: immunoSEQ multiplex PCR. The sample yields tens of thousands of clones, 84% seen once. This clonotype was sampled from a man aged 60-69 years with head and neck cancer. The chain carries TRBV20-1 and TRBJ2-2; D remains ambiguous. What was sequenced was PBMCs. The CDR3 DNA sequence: TGCAGTGCTAGTGGAAACACCGGGGAGCTGTTTTTT. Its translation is CSASGNTGELFF.